This T cell receptor beta chain originates from a study of blood T cell repertoires in COVID-19. Study-wide context: Samples representing acute and convalescent COVID-19 were sourced from the United States, Italy and Spain. Sources were T cells, B-cell-depleted T cells, or PBMCs; the material itself was cDNA or gDNA.

Measured with immunoSEQ multiplex PCR; TCRdb has only the in-frame clones, and not every one. This sample has about 170,000 clones, with approximately 84% found just once. The CDR3 spans 13 residues. CDR1 is ENHRY and CDR2 is SYGVKD in the germline V gene. V lost 6 bases and J lost 6; bases outside the gene matches: 8. The sequence was obtained from a woman of 80 years or more with COVID-19, enrolled during active disease. The specimen sequenced was peripheral blood. V gene TRBV10-3 combines with J gene TRBJ2-7; 7 bases agree with TRBD2. CDR3: CAISPGVAGEQYF. CDR3 bases: TGTGCCATCAGCCCGGGGGTAGCGGGCGAGCAGTACTTC.